This paragraph covers one T cell receptor beta chain sequence. The sample originates from a study of molecular identifiers for immune sequencing clone quantification. TCRdb recomputed calls from the PCR reads with MiXCR, one row per CDR3 protein. This sample has 600,000 to 650,000 distinct CDR3 sequences, with approximately 20% found just once. Using a CD8+CD4-CCR7+CD45RA+ phenotype, naive CD8 T cells were sorted. Germline V gene sequence: CDR1 SGHAT, CDR2 FQNNGV. The V gene lost 5 bases and the J gene lost 7 bases, with 17 bases spanning the gap. The CDR3 length is 15 residues. This rearrangement joins TRBV11-2 to TRBJ2-2, with D possibly matching TRBD2 (6 bases). This TCR was recovered from a human donor in good health. Some libraries in this study had Jurkat cell RNA spiked in. Input material: naive CD8+ T cells from blood, with Jurkat cell RNA spiked in. Subset: FACS-sorted CD8+CD4-CCR7+CD45RA+ naive T cells. CDR3 nucleotide sequence: TGTGCCAGCAGCATCGGGGGTTTCGGGGACGGGGAGCTGTTTTTT. Protein: CASSIGGFGDGELFF.